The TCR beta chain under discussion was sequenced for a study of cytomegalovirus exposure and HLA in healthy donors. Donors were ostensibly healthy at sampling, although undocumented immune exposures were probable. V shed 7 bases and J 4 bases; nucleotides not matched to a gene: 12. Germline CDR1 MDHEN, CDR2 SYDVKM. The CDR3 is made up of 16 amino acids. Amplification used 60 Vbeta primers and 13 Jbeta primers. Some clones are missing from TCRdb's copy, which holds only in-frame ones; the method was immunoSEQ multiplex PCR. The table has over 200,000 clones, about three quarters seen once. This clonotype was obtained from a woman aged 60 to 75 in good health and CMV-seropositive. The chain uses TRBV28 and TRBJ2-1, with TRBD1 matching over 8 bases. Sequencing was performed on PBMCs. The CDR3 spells CASTQGGQAGYNEQFF. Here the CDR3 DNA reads TGTGCCAGCACCCAAGGGGGACAGGCGGGTTACAATGAGCAGTTCTTC.